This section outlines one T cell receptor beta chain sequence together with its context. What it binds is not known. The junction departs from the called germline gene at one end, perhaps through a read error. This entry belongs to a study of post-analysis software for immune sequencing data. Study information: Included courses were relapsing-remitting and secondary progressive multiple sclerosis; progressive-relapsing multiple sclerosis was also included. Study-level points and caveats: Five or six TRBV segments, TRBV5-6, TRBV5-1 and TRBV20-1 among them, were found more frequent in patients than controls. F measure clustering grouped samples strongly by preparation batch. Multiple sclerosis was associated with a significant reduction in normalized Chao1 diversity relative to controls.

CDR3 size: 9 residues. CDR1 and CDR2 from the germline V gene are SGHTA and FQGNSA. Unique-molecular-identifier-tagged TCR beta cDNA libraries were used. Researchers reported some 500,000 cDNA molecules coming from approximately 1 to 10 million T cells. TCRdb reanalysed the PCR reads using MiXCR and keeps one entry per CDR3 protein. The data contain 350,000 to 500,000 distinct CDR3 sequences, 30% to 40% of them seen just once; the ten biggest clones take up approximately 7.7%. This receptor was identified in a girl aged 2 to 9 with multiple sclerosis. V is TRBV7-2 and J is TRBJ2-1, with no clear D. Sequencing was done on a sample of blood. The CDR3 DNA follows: TGTGTCAGCAGCTCCGAGCAGTTCTTC. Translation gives CVSSSEQFF.